Many counts were recorded for the clone carrying this T cell receptor beta chain. Its antigen remains unidentified. The data were taken from a study of cytomegalovirus exposure and HLA in healthy donors. Whole-study findings and limits: TCR clusters originating in the first cohort tended to co-occur in the 100 to 150 validation repertoires, according to a later analysis.

Clones were sequenced by immunoSEQ multiplex PCR, and TCRdb holds only the in-frame ones, with some missing. This sample has 150,000 or so clones, with roughly nine tenths found just once. It was the roughly 130-subject validation cohort, separate from the approximately 680-subject first cohort, to which the donors belonged. The sequence came from a woman between 18 and 30 years old in good health and CMV-seropositive. The sequencing sample was made of PBMCs.

CDR3 loop: CASRTGDTGELFF. CDR3 DNA sequence: TGTGCCAGCAGGACAGGGGACACCGGGGAGCTGTTTTTT. The V call is TRBV6-1, the J call TRBJ2-2; 8 nucleotides line up with TRBD1. CDR1 and CDR2 (germline): MNHNS, SASEGT. This CDR3 region has 13 residues. With 6 bases clipped from V and 3 bases from J, the junction kept 0 bases outside the gene matches.